Listed below are T cell receptor beta chains from one sample, sequenced in a study of cytomegalovirus exposure and HLA in healthy donors. Sequencing was performed with immunoSEQ multiplex PCR; in TCRdb, only in-frame clones are kept and a portion is missing. This table holds 140,000 or so clones, roughly 80% found once. Material: PBMCs. These receptors were collected from a woman between 40 and 55 years old in good health and CMV-seronegative. The CDR3 runs from the conserved cysteine through the conserved F or W. The D gene is left open where the match is weak. The listing skips clone size in some rows; elsewhere it reads once, few, many or a size class.

CDR3 DNA | CDR3 protein | V gene | clone size | D gene | J gene | CDR3 length
TGTGCCAGCAGCGAGCTACCCGGGACAGGGGGCGGTGGCTACACCTTC | CASSELPGTGGGGYTF | TRBV9 | . | TRBD1 | TRBJ1-2 | 16
TGTGCCAGCAGCCCGCGACTATCGGACAGGAGCTCCTACAATGAGCAGTTCTTC | CASSPRLSDRSSYNEQFF | TRBV7-9 | . | TRBD1 | TRBJ2-1 | 18
TGTGCCAGCAGCTTAGGGGTAGCGGGCAAGGTCGAGCAGTACTTC | CASSLGVAGKVEQYF | TRBV13 | once | TRBD2 | TRBJ2-7 | 15
TGCGCCAGCAGCTTACCCGGCACCGGGGGACAGGGTGGGGACGAGCAGTACTTC | CASSLPGTGGQGGDEQYF | TRBV5-1 | . | TRBD1 | TRBJ2-7 | 18
TGCAGCGCCAACCGGGACTCCGAAGCTTTCTTT | CSANRDSEAFF | TRBV29-1 | . | . | TRBJ1-1 | 11
TGTGCCAGCTCGCACGGGACAGGCAATTCCTACAATGAGCAGTTCTTC | CASSHGTGNSYNEQFF | TRBV18 | . | TRBD1 | TRBJ2-1 | 16
TGCGCCAGCAGCTTGATGGGACAGAACACTGAAGCTTTCTTT | CASSLMGQNTEAFF | TRBV5-1 | few | . | TRBJ1-1 | 14
TGTGCCAGCAGCTGGGACAACTACGAGCAGTACTTC | CASSWDNYEQYF | TRBV7-9 | . | . | TRBJ2-7 | 12
TGTGCCAGCAGTGAATTTCCCCCCGGGAACTCTGGAAACACCATATATTTT | CASSEFPPGNSGNTIYF | TRBV6-1 | . | . | TRBJ1-3 | 17
TGTGCCAGCACCAACAAATGGACAGGGCTAACCGGGGAGCTGTTTTTT | CASTNKWTGLTGELFF | TRBV5-4 | . | TRBD1 | TRBJ2-2 | 16
TGTGCCAGCTCACCTACTAGCGGGAGTTACGAGCAGTACTTC | CASSPTSGSYEQYF | TRBV18 | . | TRBD2 | TRBJ2-7 | 14
TGTGCCAGCAGTTATGCAAGACTAGCGTCGTCCCAGTACTTC | CASSYARLASSQYF | TRBV6-5 | . | TRBD2 | TRBJ2-5 | 14
TGTGCCAGCAGTGAGGCAGATTCCTATGGCTACACCTTC | CASSEADSYGYTF | TRBV6-1 | . | . | TRBJ1-2 | 13
TGCACCAGCAGCCTAGGGGAAAGCACAGATACGCAGTATTTT | CTSSLGESTDTQYF | TRBV1 | . | . | TRBJ2-3 | 14
TGTGCCAGCAGTTACTCGTGGAGCCCAATCTATGGCTACACCTTC | CASSYSWSPIYGYTF | TRBV6-6 | . | . | TRBJ1-2 | 15
TGTGCCAGCAGTTACTATAGCGGGAGCTACAATGAGCAGTTCTTC | CASSYYSGSYNEQFF | TRBV6-5 | . | TRBD2 | TRBJ2-1 | 15
TGTGCCAGCAGCCTCCGATACGGTTCCTACGAGCAGTACTTC | CASSLRYGSYEQYF | TRBV14 | . | . | TRBJ2-7 | 14
TGTGCCAGCAGTTTTGGCAGGGGAGAGACCCAGTACTTC | CASSFGRGETQYF | TRBV27 | few | . | TRBJ2-5 | 13
TGTGCCAGCAAATTGGGGGGGACTGAAGCTTTCTTT | CASKLGGTEAFF | TRBV13 | . | . | TRBJ1-1 | 12
TGTGCCTCCCACACCGGGACTAGCGGGAGAGCGCAGTATTTT | CASHTGTSGRAQYF | TRBV5-4 | . | TRBD2 | TRBJ2-3 | 14
TGTGCCAGCAGTCATATAAAGACTAGCGGGGGAAGAGATGAGCAGTTCTTC | CASSHIKTSGGRDEQFF | TRBV5-4 | . | TRBD2 | TRBJ2-1 | 17
TGTGCCAGCAGTGAAGTCGGGCAGGGAGGATCCCCTGAAGCTTTCTTT | CASSEVGQGGSPEAFF | TRBV2 | . | . | TRBJ1-1 | 16
TGTGCCAGCATCCTGGACAGTCCTCACACTGAAGCTTTCTTT | CASILDSPHTEAFF | TRBV7-9 | . | . | TRBJ1-1 | 14
TGCGCCAGCAGCTTGGAGGCAGGGGACGGCTACACCTTC | CASSLEAGDGYTF | TRBV5-1 | . | . | TRBJ1-2 | 13
TGTGCCAGTAGTGAAATGACAGGGGCCAAGTACGAGCAGTACTTC | CASSEMTGAKYEQYF | TRBV19 | once | TRBD1 | TRBJ2-7 | 15
TGTGCCAGCAGTTTAGGGACAGGGTATTTGGGCACAGATACGCAGTATTTT | CASSLGTGYLGTDTQYF | TRBV28 | . | TRBD1 | TRBJ2-3 | 17
TGTGCCAGCAGTGAAGGGCGGGTACGCTACAATGAGCAGTTCTTC | CASSEGRVRYNEQFF | TRBV6-1 | . | . | TRBJ2-1 | 15
TGTGCCAGTAGTATCTACATTGGGGGGTACAATGAGCAGTTCTTC | CASSIYIGGYNEQFF | TRBV19 | . | . | TRBJ2-1 | 15
TGTGCCAGTAGTTTTAGACAGGGGGCCGGAACCTACAATGAGCAGTTCTTC | CASSFRQGAGTYNEQFF | TRBV19 | . | TRBD1 | TRBJ2-1 | 17
TGTGCCAGCAGTGGAGCCCCAGGGCAGGGACTCTACAATGAGCAGTTCTTC | CASSGAPGQGLYNEQFF | TRBV2 | . | . | TRBJ2-1 | 17
TGTGCCAGCAGCTTAATAGCGGGAGGGGCAGATACGCAGTATTTT | CASSLIAGGADTQYF | TRBV5-8 | . | TRBD2 | TRBJ2-3 | 15
TGTGCCAGCAGTTGGGAGGGGCAGTACTTC | CASSWEGQYF | TRBV11-3 | . | TRBD2 | TRBJ2-7 | 10
TGTGCCAGTACTTCAGGACTAGCGGGAGAAGAGACCCAGTACTTC | CASTSGLAGEETQYF | TRBV19 | . | TRBD2 | TRBJ2-5 | 15
TGTGCCAGCAGTGAAATGGCAGGGGCAAGCAATCAGCCCCAGCATTTT | CASSEMAGASNQPQHF | TRBV6-1 | . | . | TRBJ1-5 | 16
TGTGCCAGCAGCTCGGGAGGGGCGGGGGACGAGCAGTACTTC | CASSSGGAGDEQYF | TRBV5-4 | . | TRBD2 | TRBJ2-7 | 14
TGTGCCAGCAGTGTATATAATGAGCAGTTCTTC | CASSVYNEQFF | TRBV2 | . | . | TRBJ2-1 | 11
TGTGCCAGCAGTTTCTCGTACAGGGGGAAATCAGGCACTGAAGCTTTCTTT | CASSFSYRGKSGTEAFF | TRBV27 | . | TRBD1 | TRBJ1-1 | 17
TGTGCCAGCAGCTCTGGGGGACTAGCGGGAAGTACGGGGGATGAGCAGTTCTTC | CASSSGGLAGSTGDEQFF | TRBV11-3 | . | TRBD2 | TRBJ2-1 | 18
TGTGCCAGCAGTGATAAGAGCTTCTCCTACGAGCAGTACTTC | CASSDKSFSYEQYF | TRBV2 | . | . | TRBJ2-7 | 14
TGTGCCAGCAAAAGCCCCACGGGACAGGGCCAAGAGACCCAGTACTTC | CASKSPTGQGQETQYF | TRBV2 | . | TRBD1 | TRBJ2-5 | 16
TGTGCCAGCAGCTTAGCTATTGGGACTAGCGGGGGCCCTAGCTTACAAGAGCAGTTCTTC | CASSLAIGTSGGPSLQEQFF | TRBV7-6 | . | TRBD2 | TRBJ2-1 | 20
TGTGCCAGCAGCGAGTGGGCTGGGAATCAGCCCCAGCATTTT | CASSEWAGNQPQHF | TRBV6-5 | . | . | TRBJ1-5 | 14
TGTGCCAGCAGCAGAACAGGGGGCGCCTACACCTTC | CASSRTGGAYTF | TRBV6-5 | . | TRBD1 | TRBJ1-2 | 12
TGCAGCGTCCACACCGGGACTAGCGGTACGTCCGAGCAGTACTTC | CSVHTGTSGTSEQYF | TRBV29-1 | . | TRBD2 | TRBJ2-7 | 15
TGCGCCAGCAGCTTGACTAGCGGGAGGGTCAATGAGCAGTTCTTC | CASSLTSGRVNEQFF | TRBV5-1 | . | TRBD2 | TRBJ2-1 | 15
TGTGCCAGCAGCGCCCCGTACGGAGACAATGAGCAGTTCTTC | CASSAPYGDNEQFF | TRBV11-2 | . | . | TRBJ2-1 | 14
TGTGCCAGCAGCCCAGACGGGACAGGCAGCAATCAGCCCCAGCATTTT | CASSPDGTGSNQPQHF | TRBV7-8 | . | TRBD1 | TRBJ1-5 | 16
TGCGCCAGCAGTGCGGCGGGGTCCGAGCAGTACTTC | CASSAAGSEQYF | TRBV10-1 | . | . | TRBJ2-7 | 12